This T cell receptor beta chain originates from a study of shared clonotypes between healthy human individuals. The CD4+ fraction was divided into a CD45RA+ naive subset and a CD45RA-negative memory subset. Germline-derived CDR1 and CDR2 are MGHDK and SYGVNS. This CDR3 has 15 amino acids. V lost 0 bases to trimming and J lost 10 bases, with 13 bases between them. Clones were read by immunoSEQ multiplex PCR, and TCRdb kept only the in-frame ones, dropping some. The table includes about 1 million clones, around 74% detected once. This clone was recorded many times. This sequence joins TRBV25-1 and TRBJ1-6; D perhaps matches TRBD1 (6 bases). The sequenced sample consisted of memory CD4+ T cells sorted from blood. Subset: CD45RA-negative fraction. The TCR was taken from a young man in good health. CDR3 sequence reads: CASSEYLAQGSPLHF. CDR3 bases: TGTGCCAGCAGTGAATATCTTGCACAGGGATCACCCCTCCACTTT. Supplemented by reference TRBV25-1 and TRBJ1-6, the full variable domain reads EADIYQTPRYLVIGTGKKITLECSQTMGHDKMYWYQQDPGMELHLIHYSYGVNSTEKGDLSSESTVSRIRTEHFPLTLESARPSHTSQYLCASSEYLAQGSPLHFGNGTRLTVT.